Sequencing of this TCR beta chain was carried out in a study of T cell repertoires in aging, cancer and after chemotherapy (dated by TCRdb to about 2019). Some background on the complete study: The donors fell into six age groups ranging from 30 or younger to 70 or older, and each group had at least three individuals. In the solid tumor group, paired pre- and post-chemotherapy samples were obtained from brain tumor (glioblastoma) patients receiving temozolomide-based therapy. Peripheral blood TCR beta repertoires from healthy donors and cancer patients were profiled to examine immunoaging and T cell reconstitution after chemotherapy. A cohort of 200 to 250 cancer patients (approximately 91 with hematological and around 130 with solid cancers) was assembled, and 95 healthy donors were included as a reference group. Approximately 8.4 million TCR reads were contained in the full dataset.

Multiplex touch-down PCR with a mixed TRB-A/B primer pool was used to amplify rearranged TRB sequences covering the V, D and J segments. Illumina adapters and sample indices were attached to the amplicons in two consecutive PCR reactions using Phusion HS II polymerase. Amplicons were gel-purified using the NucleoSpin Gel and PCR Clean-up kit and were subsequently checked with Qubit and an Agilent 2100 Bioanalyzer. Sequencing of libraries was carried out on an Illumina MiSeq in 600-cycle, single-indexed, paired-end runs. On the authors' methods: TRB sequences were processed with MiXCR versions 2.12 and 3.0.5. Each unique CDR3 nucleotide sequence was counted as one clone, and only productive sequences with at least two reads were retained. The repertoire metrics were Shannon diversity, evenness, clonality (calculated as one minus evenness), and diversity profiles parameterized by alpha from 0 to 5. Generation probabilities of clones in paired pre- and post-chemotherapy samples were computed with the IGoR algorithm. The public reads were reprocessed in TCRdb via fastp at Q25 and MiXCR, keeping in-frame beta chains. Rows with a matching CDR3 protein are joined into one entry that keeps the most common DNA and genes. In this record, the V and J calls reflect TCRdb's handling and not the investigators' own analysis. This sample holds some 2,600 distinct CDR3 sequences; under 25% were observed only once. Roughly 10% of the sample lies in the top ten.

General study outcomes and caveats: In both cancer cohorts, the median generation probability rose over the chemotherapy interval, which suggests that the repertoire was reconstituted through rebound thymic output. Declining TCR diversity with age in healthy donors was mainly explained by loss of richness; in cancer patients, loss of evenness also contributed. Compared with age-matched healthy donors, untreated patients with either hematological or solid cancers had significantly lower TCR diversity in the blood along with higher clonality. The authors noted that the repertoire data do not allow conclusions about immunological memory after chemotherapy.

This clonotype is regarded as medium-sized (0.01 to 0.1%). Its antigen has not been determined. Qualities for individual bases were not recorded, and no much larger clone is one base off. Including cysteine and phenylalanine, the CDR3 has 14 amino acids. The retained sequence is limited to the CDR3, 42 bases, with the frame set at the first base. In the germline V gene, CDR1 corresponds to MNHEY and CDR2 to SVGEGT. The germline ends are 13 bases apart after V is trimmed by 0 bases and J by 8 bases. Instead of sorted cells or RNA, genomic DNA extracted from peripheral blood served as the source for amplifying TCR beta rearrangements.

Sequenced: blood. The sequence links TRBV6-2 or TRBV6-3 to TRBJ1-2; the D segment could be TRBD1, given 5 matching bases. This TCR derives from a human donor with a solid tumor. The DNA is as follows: TGTGCCAGCAGTTACTCGATAAAGGGGAACGGCTACACCTTC. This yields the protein CASSYSIKGNGYTF.